A selection of T cell receptor beta chains follows, all from one sample in a study of shared clonotypes between healthy human individuals. Assay used: immunoSEQ multiplex PCR; TCRdb lists only in-frame clones, some missing. The repertoire has about 2.4 million clones, roughly 93% of them found once; the top ten carry about 0.39%. The specimen was naive CD4+ T cells from PBMCs. These TCRs come from a man younger than 35 in good health. Some clones in this sample may be carry-over from other donors' samples. CDR3s include the opening cysteine and the closing phenylalanine or tryptophan. The D gene is left open where the match is weak. Some rows have no size entry. The others give once, few or many, or a class for an expanded clone.

>TRBJ2-5|NA|NA|TRBV28
CASSYGLLGGQERETQYF
TGTGCCAGCAGTTATGGGCTACTCGGAGGGCAGGAGCGAGAGACCCAGTACTTC
>TRBJ2-3|NA|NA|TRBV6-1
CASSFKIASTDTQYF
TGTGCCAGCAGTTTTAAGATAGCTAGCACAGATACGCAGTATTTT
>TRBJ2-5|NA|NA|TRBV5-1
CASSRDGVVETQYF
TGCGCCAGCAGCCGGGACGGGGTAGTGGAGACCCAGTACTTC
>TRBJ1-1|once|NA|TRBV7-9
CASRLIEGTEAFF
TGTGCCAGCAGATTAATCGAAGGCACTGAAGCTTTCTTT
>TRBJ1-2|NA|NA|TRBV7-9
CASSRAGSDYGYTF
TGTGCCAGCAGCCGGGCGGGTTCGGACTATGGCTACACCTTC
>TRBJ2-7|NA|NA|TRBV5-4
CASSKLTSYEQYF
TGTGCCAGCAGCAAATTGACTAGCTACGAGCAGTACTTC
>TRBJ2-7|NA|TRBD1|TRBV5-4
CASSLPPGQGGYEQYF
TGTGCCAGCAGCTTGCCCCCGGGACAGGGTGGGTACGAGCAGTACTTC
>TRBJ1-1|NA|NA|TRBV21-1
CASKKRVSVKNTEAFF
TGTGCCAGCAAAAAACGGGTGTCCGTCAAGAACACTGAAGCTTTCTTT
>TRBJ1-1|NA|NA|TRBV7-3
CASSRGTSANTEAFF
TGTGCCAGCAGCCGAGGAACTTCCGCGAACACTGAAGCTTTCTTT
>TRBJ2-2|NA|TRBD2|TRBV28
CATSAAGGATGELFF
TGTGCCACCTCCGCGGCGGGAGGGGCCACCGGGGAGCTGTTTTTT
>TRBJ2-3|NA|NA|TRBV30
CAWGDSTDTQYF
TGTGCCTGGGGGGACAGCACAGATACGCAGTATTTT
>TRBJ1-4|NA|NA|TRBV11-2
CASSLSTVHNEKLFF
TGTGCCAGCAGCTTAAGCACAGTCCATAATGAAAAACTGTTTTTT
>TRBJ1-3|NA|TRBD1|TRBV29-1
CSVPGTANTIYF
TGCAGCGTCCCCGGGACAGCCAACACCATATATTTT
>TRBJ1-2|NA|NA|TRBV25-1
CASSEQGSNYGYTF
TGTGCCAGCAGTGAGCAGGGATCTAACTATGGCTACACCTTC
>TRBJ2-7|NA|NA|TRBV7-9
CASSLGQGHHEQYF
TGTGCCAGCAGCTTGGGGCAGGGGCACCACGAGCAGTACTTC
>TRBJ2-7|once|NA|TRBV5-6
CASSLAEKDTYEQYF
TGTGCCAGCAGCTTGGCCGAAAAGGATACCTACGAGCAGTACTTC
>TRBJ2-5|NA|NA|TRBV27
CASSLYSQETQYF
TGTGCCAGCAGTTTATACTCCCAAGAGACCCAGTACTTC
>TRBJ2-6|NA|NA|TRBV5-1
CASTLGGVSGANVLTF
TGCGCCAGCACCTTGGGTGGGGTCTCTGGGGCCAACGTCCTGACTTTC
>TRBJ2-7|NA|NA|TRBV4-1
CASSQMGPGRAEQYF
TGCGCCAGCAGCCAAATGGGCCCGGGACGTGCCGAGCAGTACTTC
>TRBJ2-1|once|TRBD2|TRBV30
CAWGSGRVNEQFF
TGTGCCTGGGGTAGCGGGAGGGTCAATGAGCAGTTCTTC
>TRBJ1-2|NA|NA|TRBV11-2
CASSSGPLNYGYTF
TGTGCCAGCAGCTCTGGGCCCCTAAACTATGGCTACACCTTC
>TRBJ2-3|NA|NA|TRBV30
CAWSVTDTQYF
TGTGCCTGGAGTGTCACAGATACGCAGTATTTT
>TRBJ2-7|NA|TRBD1|TRBV30
CAWSVVTGGAGQYF
TGTGCCTGGAGTGTTGTTACAGGGGGTGCGGGGCAGTACTTC
>TRBJ2-3|NA|TRBD1|TRBV19
CASSRGGAPDTQYF
TGTGCCAGTAGTCGAGGGGGCGCCCCGGATACGCAGTATTTT
>TRBJ2-4|NA|NA|TRBV7-2
CASSPFPGPQNIQYF
TGTGCCAGCAGCCCCTTTCCCGGCCCTCAAAACATTCAGTACTTC
>TRBJ2-7|NA|NA|TRBV27
CASRLNGGWGSYEQYF
TGTGCCAGCCGATTGAATGGGGGTTGGGGAAGCTACGAGCAGTACTTC
>TRBJ1-3|NA|NA|TRBV7-9
CASSFGTEVINTIYF
TGTGCCAGCAGCTTCGGAACAGAAGTTATCAACACCATATATTTT
>TRBJ1-2|NA|NA|TRBV18
CASSPARLYGYTF
TGTGCCAGCTCACCAGCCAGGCTCTATGGCTACACCTTC
>TRBJ2-1|NA|NA|TRBV6-1
CASSELSGGYNEQFF
TGTGCCAGCAGTGAACTAAGCGGAGGCTACAATGAGCAGTTCTTC
>TRBJ2-7|NA|NA|TRBV6-5
CASSIRDTRGQYF
TGTGCCAGCAGTATCCGGGACACCCGGGGGCAGTACTTC
>TRBJ2-2|NA|TRBD2|TRBV27
CASTRKASGAANTGELFF
TGTGCCAGCACCAGGAAGGCTAGCGGGGCCGCGAACACCGGGGAGCTGTTTTTT
>TRBJ2-3|NA|NA|TRBV18
CASSPTRQGWRTQYF
TGTGCCAGCTCACCAACACGGCAGGGTTGGCGTACGCAGTATTTT
>TRBJ1-1|NA|TRBD1|TRBV5-4
CASSLSGTGRGSEAFF
TGTGCCAGCAGCTTGTCCGGGACAGGGAGAGGTTCTGAAGCTTTCTTT
>TRBJ2-5|NA|NA|TRBV18
CASSPQTGLQETQYF
TGTGCCAGCTCACCTCAGACAGGACTTCAAGAGACCCAGTACTTC
>TRBJ1-3|NA|NA|TRBV6-6
CASSYEAVGTIYF
TGTGCCAGCAGTTACGAGGCTGTTGGAACCATATATTTT
>TRBJ1-2|NA|TRBD1|TRBV19
CASSTPPGQSYGYTF
TGTGCCAGTAGTACCCCCCCGGGACAGTCCTATGGCTACACCTTC
>TRBJ1-3|NA|NA|TRBV9
CASSLQLDGLAGTIYF
TGTGCCAGCAGCCTCCAGCTAGACGGCCTTGCGGGCACCATATATTTT